A selection of T cell receptor beta chains follows, all from one sample in a study of T cells in localized non-small cell lung cancer. The assay was immunoSEQ multiplex PCR, and TCRdb's table has in-frame clones only and misses some. This sample has tens of thousands of clones; around 83% occur once, and the top ten carry almost 8%. The sequenced sample was PBMCs, obtained before any cancer treatment. The receptors here all came from a man between 40 and 70 years old with stage II lung adenocarcinoma. Each CDR3 is given with its conserved first and last residue. The D gene is left open where the match is weak. Expanded clones are given a class, and other clones once, few, many or no size at all.

abundance,j_gene,len,d_gene,v_gene,CDR3aa,CDR3nt
NA,TRBJ1-1,13,TRBD1,TRBV30,CASGGQGNTEAFF,TGTGCCTCCGGTGGACAGGGGAACACTGAAGCTTTCTTT
NA,TRBJ2-1,16,TRBD2,TRBV7-2,CASSTEGTSGYNEQFF,TGTGCCAGCAGCACCGAAGGGACTAGCGGTTACAATGAGCAGTTCTTC
NA,TRBJ1-5,15,NA,TRBV2,CASSESRAGSGPQHF,TGTGCCAGCAGTGAGTCCCGGGCAGGGAGTGGCCCCCAGCATTTT
NA,TRBJ1-2,15,NA,TRBV11-2,CASSLYAQVNYGYTF,TGTGCCAGCAGCTTATATGCACAGGTCAACTATGGCTACACCTTC
NA,TRBJ1-6,14,NA,TRBV7-8,CASSPPAYNSPLHF,TGTGCCAGCAGCCCCCCGGCCTATAATTCACCCCTCCACTTT
NA,TRBJ2-7,16,TRBD2,TRBV27,CASSRTTGTSDYEQYF,TGTGCCAGCAGTCGCACCACCGGGACTAGCGACTACGAGCAGTACTTC
NA,TRBJ2-1,14,NA,TRBV5-1,CASTGQGIYNEQFF,TGCGCCAGCACCGGGCAGGGGATTTACAATGAGCAGTTCTTC
NA,TRBJ1-2,15,NA,TRBV15,CATSTTGILEYGYTF,TGTGCCACCAGCACCACCGGGATTCTGGAGTATGGCTACACCTTC
few,TRBJ1-1,13,NA,TRBV2,CASSVVGYAEAFF,TGTGCCAGCAGTGTTGTGGGGTACGCTGAAGCTTTCTTT
NA,TRBJ1-2,15,TRBD1,TRBV6-5,CASRLTGGMGYGYTF,TGTGCCAGCAGATTGACAGGGGGCATGGGCTATGGCTACACCTTC
NA,TRBJ2-7,15,TRBD1,TRBV13,CASSFTGTAPYEQYF,TGTGCCAGCAGCTTCACCGGGACAGCTCCCTACGAGCAGTACTTC
NA,TRBJ1-5,14,TRBD1,TRBV7-9,CASSLGTGPTAQHF,TGTGCCAGCAGCTTGGGGACAGGGCCGACAGCCCAGCATTTT
NA,TRBJ2-1,19,NA,TRBV10-3,CAISESGLAGGQAYNEQFF,TGTGCCATCAGTGAGTCGGGTCTAGCTGGGGGACAAGCCTACAATGAGCAGTTCTTC
few,TRBJ2-5,14,NA,TRBV18,CASSPIQGQETQYF,TGTGCCAGCTCACCAATCCAGGGCCAGGAGACCCAGTACTTC
NA,TRBJ1-2,14,NA,TRBV18,CASSPPDRAYGYTF,TGTGCCAGCTCACCACCGGATAGGGCCTATGGCTACACCTTC
NA,TRBJ2-1,17,TRBD2,TRBV5-6,CASSLEGSGGAYIEQFF,TGTGCCAGCAGCTTGGAAGGTAGCGGGGGGGCTTATATTGAGCAGTTCTTC
once,TRBJ2-3,15,NA,TRBV6-1,CASSQDPLRTDTQYF,TGTGCCAGCAGCCAAGACCCATTACGCACAGATACGCAGTATTTT
NA,TRBJ1-1,14,NA,TRBV9,CASRPPRSVTEAFF,TGTGCCAGCAGACCCCCAAGGTCTGTCACTGAAGCTTTCTTT
NA,TRBJ2-7,15,TRBD2,TRBV6-6,CASSYGTSFPYEQYF,TGTGCCAGCAGTTATGGGACTAGCTTCCCCTACGAGCAGTACTTC
NA,TRBJ2-7,15,TRBD1,TRBV9,CASSPQDRGGYEQYF,TGTGCCAGCAGCCCTCAGGACAGGGGCGGGTACGAGCAGTACTTC
NA,TRBJ2-7,13,NA,TRBV10-3,CAIRLHLSYEQYF,TGTGCCATCCGCCTACACCTCTCCTACGAGCAGTACTTC
few,TRBJ1-1,14,TRBD1,TRBV13,CASSQQGANTEAFF,TGTGCCAGCAGCCAACAGGGGGCTAACACTGAAGCTTTCTTT
NA,TRBJ1-1,12,NA,TRBV19,CASSIEGLRAFF,TGTGCCAGTAGTATAGAGGGACTTCGAGCTTTCTTT
once,TRBJ2-7,15,TRBD1,TRBV7-8,CASRLTGTGSYEQYF,TGTGCCAGCAGATTGACCGGGACAGGATCCTACGAGCAGTACTTC
NA,TRBJ1-1,14,TRBD1,TRBV18,CASSPTGGSTEAFF,TGTGCCAGCTCACCGACAGGGGGGTCCACTGAAGCTTTCTTT
NA,TRBJ2-7,16,NA,TRBV4-3,CASSRGQPTDSYEQYF,TGCGCCAGCTCCCGGGGGCAACCGACCGATTCCTACGAGCAGTACTTC
NA,TRBJ2-1,13,TRBD2,TRBV4-2,CASRGLGGNEQFF,TGTGCCAGCAGGGGACTAGGCGGGAATGAGCAGTTCTTC
NA,TRBJ1-1,14,NA,TRBV6-6,CASSYSQGNTEAFF,TGTGCCAGCAGTTACTCGCAGGGGAACACTGAAGCTTTCTTT
NA,TRBJ1-5,12,NA,TRBV6-1,CASSRSDQPQHF,TGTGCCAGCAGCAGGAGCGATCAGCCCCAGCATTTT